A single sample is the source of the 23 T cell receptor beta chains below, sequenced in a study of blood T cell repertoires in COVID-19. The method was immunoSEQ multiplex PCR; TCRdb's version includes in-frame clones alone and lacks a portion of them. The repertoire holds more than 110,000 clones, with roughly three quarters as singletons. The sequenced sample consisted of PBMCs or T cells enriched from blood (not recorded which). These TCRs come from a woman aged 45-65 years who had recovered from COVID-19.

V usage is TRBV5-4 and J usage is TRBJ1-3; D gene ambiguous. The CDR3 covers 15 residues. Germline values: CDR1 SGHNT, CDR2 YYREEE (reference sequence). The V gene lost 1 base and the J gene lost 0 bases, with 8 bases spanning the gap. In nucleotides, the CDR3 is TGTGCCAGCAGCTTGAACTTCGACTCTGGAAACACCATATATTTT. It specifies CASSLNFDSGNTIYF.

This chain joins TRBV7-9 and TRBJ2-3; 7 bases agree with TRBD1. Germline V gene lookup returns CDR1 SEHNR and CDR2 FQNEAQ (reference sequence). Trimming removed 1 base from V and 3 bases from J; junction bases left unmatched: 7. This CDR3 contains 16 residues. The CDR3 spells CASSLVATGSTDTQYF. CDR3 in DNA: TGTGCCAGCAGCTTAGTTGCGACAGGGTCGACAGATACGCAGTATTTT.

The genes are TRBV5-1 and TRBJ2-3; the D is unclear. There are 13 residues in the CDR3. Germline values: CDR1 SGHRS, CDR2 YFSETQ. V lost 4 bases to trimming and J lost 0 bases, with 6 bases between them. CDR3 sequence reads: CASSGSSTDTQYF. DNA of the CDR3: TGCGCCAGCAGCGGCTCTAGCACAGATACGCAGTATTTT.

The chain employs TRBV18 and TRBJ1-5, with a weak D call TRBD1 (5 bases). Trimming left V 1 base short and J 0 bases short, with 7 bases between. CDR3 size: 15 residues. Germline V gene lookup returns CDR1 KGHSH and CDR2 LQKENI. The CDR3 spells CASSPRGDSNQPQHF. The CDR3 nucleotides are TGTGCCAGCTCACCACGGGGGGATAGCAATCAGCCCCAGCATTTT.

The rearrangement links TRBV11-3 to TRBJ2-1; D gene ambiguous. CDR1 SGHNT and CDR2 YENEEA come from the germline V gene. Trimming shortened V by 1 base and J by 7 bases, and 11 bases separated the two germline ends. The CDR3 consists of 14 residues. The CDR3 DNA sequence: TGTGCCAGCAGCTTAGGGTCCCAGATAAATGAGCAGTTCTTC. It codes for CASSLGSQINEQFF.

The V gene is TRBV19, the J gene TRBJ2-2, with TRBD2 as a possible D gene (7 bases). V lost 6 bases to trimming and J lost 6 bases, with 14 bases between them. This CDR3 has 14 amino acids. Germline V gene data show CDR1 as LNHDA and CDR2 as SQIVND (reference sequence). DNA of the CDR3: TGTGCCAGTAGCGGGGGGCCCCAGCCCGGGGAGCTGTTTTTT. Its protein is CASSGGPQPGELFF.

This clone came up a few times. This chain joins TRBV7-2 and TRBJ1-1; TRBD1 matches at 9 bases. The CDR3 spans 15 residues. V lost 2 bases to trimming and J lost 3 bases; unmatched junction nucleotides: 4. CDR1 and CDR2 (germline): SGHTA, FQGNSA. CDR3 DNA sequence: TGTGCCAGCAGCTTAACGGGACAGGGATACACTGAAGCTTTCTTT. It translates to CASSLTGQGYTEAFF.

The rearrangement uses TRBV28 and TRBJ1-4, with TRBD1 identical over 11 bases. In germline, CDR1 is MDHEN, CDR2 SYDVKM. The CDR3 is 15 amino acids. V lost 6 bases and J lost 0; bases outside the gene matches: 0. The CDR3 sequence is CASRGQGATNEKLFF. CDR3 in DNA: TGTGCCAGCAGGGGACAGGGGGCAACTAATGAAAAACTGTTTTTT. The full variable domain, with the rest looked up from reference TRBV28 and TRBJ1-4, is DVKVTQSSRYLVKRTGEKVFLECVQDMDHENMFWYRQDPGLGLRLIYFSYDVKMKEKGDIPEGYSVSREKKERFSLILESASTNQTSMYLCASRGQGATNEKLFFGSGTQLSVL.

CDR3 loop: CASSPGLGEQYF. The CDR3 DNA is TGTGCCAGCAGCCCGGGTCTGGGTGAGCAGTACTTC. The chain uses TRBV11-3 and TRBJ2-7; no clear D gene. Germline V gene data show CDR1 as SGHNT and CDR2 as YENEEA. The CDR3 has 12 amino acids. Trimming shortened V by 5 bases and J by 7 bases, and 12 bases separated the two germline ends.

This chain connects TRBV28 to TRBJ2-5; 8 positions agree with TRBD1. Germline CDR1 is MDHEN and CDR2 is SYDVKM. V lost 5 bases and J lost 5; bases outside the gene matches: 10. This CDR3 is built from 15 residues. The CDR3 reads CASSTQDREIETQYF. The CDR3 bases are TGTGCCAGCAGTACTCAGGACAGGGAGATCGAGACCCAGTACTTC.

This rearrangement joins TRBV3-1 (or the pseudogene TRBV3-2) to TRBJ2-7, with 8 nucleotides matching TRBD2. Germline CDR1 and CDR2: LGHDT and YNNKEL (reference sequence). This CDR3 has 16 amino acids. Trimming removed 0 bases from V and 1 base from J; junction bases left unmatched: 5. The DNA for the CDR3 is TGTGCCAGCAGCCAAGATTTGGAGCGGGGGTCCTACGAGCAGTACTTC. It yields the protein CASSQDLERGSYEQYF.

The genes are TRBV5-5 and TRBJ1-2; D is uncertain. The V end was cut by 0 bases, the J end by 8 bases, with 14 bases between. The CDR3 sequence is 14 residues long. The V gene's germline CDR1 is SGHKS and CDR2 YYEKEE (reference sequence). The CDR3 DNA reads as TGTGCCAGCAGCTTGGTGGTAGTGGGGAGAGGCTACACCTTC. Protein product: CASSLVVVGRGYTF.

The V and J genes are TRBV11-3 and TRBJ2-1; tentative D call: TRBD2 (6 bases). Germline CDR1 reads SGHNT; CDR2 reads YENEEA. The CDR3 contains 15 residues. The ends were cut back, 0 bases at V and 5 bases at J, with 11 bases in the middle. The CDR3 DNA follows: TGTGCCAGCAGCTTAGAGGGGGGACCCCACAATGAGCAGTTCTTC. It specifies CASSLEGGPHNEQFF.

The chain employs TRBV3-1 (or the pseudogene TRBV3-2) and TRBJ2-1; perhaps TRBD2 as D (5 bases). V was trimmed by 6 bases and J by 5 bases, leaving 17 bases between them. The CDR3 consists of 15 residues. The germline V gene encodes CDR1 LGHDT and CDR2 YNNKEL (reference sequence). CDR3 residues: CASSHWVGGDNEQFF. CDR3 nucleotides: TGTGCCAGCAGTCATTGGGTAGGAGGAGACAATGAGCAGTTCTTC.

The chain recombines TRBV5-6 with TRBJ2-7, with 7 bases identical to TRBD1. Germline V lookup: CDR1 SGHDT, CDR2 YYEEEE. The CDR3 spans 13 residues. After removal of 3 bases from V and 6 bases from J, the junction contained 6 bases not matched to a gene. The CDR3 protein is CASSSNRGIEQYF. The CDR3 DNA is TGTGCCAGCAGCTCCAACAGGGGAATCGAGCAGTACTTC.

The CDR3 DNA reads TGTGCCAGCAGGCAGGGGGCGGGAAACACTGAAGCTTTCTTT. It codes for CASRQGAGNTEAFF. The rearrangement links TRBV7-3 to TRBJ1-1, with 8 nucleotides matching TRBD1. Looked up from germline, CDR1 is SGHTA and CDR2 is FQGTGA. The CDR3 spans 14 residues. Losses at the gene ends were 6 bases for V and 2 bases for J; bases not matched to a gene: 5.

The rearrangement joins TRBV12-3 or TRBV12-4 to TRBJ1-2; 8 nucleotides align to TRBD1. J lost 6 bases, V lost 7 bases, and 7 bases had no gene match. This CDR3 spans 13 amino acids. CDR3 sequence (DNA): TGTGCCAGCACCGACGGACAGGGAAATGGCTACACCTTC. It encodes CASTDGQGNGYTF.

This clone was seen only a few times. The V call is TRBV27, the J call TRBJ2-7, with 9 positions matching TRBD1. Looked up from germline, CDR1 is MNHEY and CDR2 is SMNVEV (reference sequence). The length of the CDR3 is 15 residues. V lost 6 bases to trimming and J lost 5 bases; unmatched junction nucleotides: 11. CDR3 in amino acids: CASSLVGTGNDEQYF. Written as DNA, the CDR3 is TGTGCCAGCAGCTTGGTCGGGACAGGGAACGACGAGCAGTACTTC.

This rearrangement joins TRBV6-4 to TRBJ2-3, with TRBD1 matching 12 bases. V was pared by 0 bases and J by 11 bases, with 6 bases of the junction left unmatched. The length of the CDR3 is 15 residues. Germline V gene data show CDR1 as MRHNA and CDR2 as SNTAGT. This CDR3 reads CASSDSGTGGLKQYF. CDR3 nucleotides: TGTGCCAGCAGTGACTCGGGGACAGGGGGCCTAAAGCAGTATTTT.

The chain couples TRBV5-8 to TRBJ1-5; unclear D gene. This CDR3 comprises 14 residues. The V gene's germline CDR1 is SGHTS and CDR2 YDEGEE. Deletions cut 2 bases from V and 0 bases from J, with 6 bases between. CDR3 residues: CASSFLYSNQPQHF. The CDR3 bases are TGTGCCAGCAGCTTCCTATATAGCAATCAGCCCCAGCATTTT.

This clone was seen just once. This chain uses TRBV12-3 or TRBV12-4 with TRBJ1-3; 9 bases align to TRBD1. The CDR3 contains 13 residues. V lost 8 bases to trimming and J lost 8 bases; unmatched junction nucleotides: 7. CDR3: CASGTGQGDTIYF. For the CDR3, the DNA is TGTGCCAGCGGAACGGGACAGGGAGACACCATATATTTT.

This clone was counted between two and nine times. The gene calls are TRBV6-5 and TRBJ2-7; TRBD2 might be the D (6 bases). V was clipped by 6 bases and J by 1 base, with 13 bases between them. The CDR3 totals 14 residues. In germline, CDR1 is MNHEY, CDR2 SVGAGI. The CDR3 sequence: CASRPGLQSYEQYF. CDR3 bases: TGTGCCAGCAGACCGGGACTGCAATCCTACGAGCAGTACTTC.

This clone was seen a few times. CDR3 region: CAWGTSGARYEQYF. The CDR3 DNA follows: TGTGCCTGGGGGACTAGCGGGGCTAGGTACGAGCAGTACTTC. The chain carries TRBV30 and TRBJ2-7, with 13 bases fitting TRBD2. J lost 4 bases, V lost 5 bases, and 5 bases had no gene match. Germline loops: CDR1 GTSNPN, CDR2 SVGIG (reference sequence). The CDR3 is 14 amino acids. Complete variable domain (other parts from reference TRBV30 and TRBJ2-7): SQTIHQWPATLVQPVGSPLSLECTVEGTSNPNLYWYRQAAGRGLQLLFYSVGIGQISSEVPQNLSASRPQDRQFILSSKKLLLSDSGFYLCAWGTSGARYEQYFGPGTRLTVT.